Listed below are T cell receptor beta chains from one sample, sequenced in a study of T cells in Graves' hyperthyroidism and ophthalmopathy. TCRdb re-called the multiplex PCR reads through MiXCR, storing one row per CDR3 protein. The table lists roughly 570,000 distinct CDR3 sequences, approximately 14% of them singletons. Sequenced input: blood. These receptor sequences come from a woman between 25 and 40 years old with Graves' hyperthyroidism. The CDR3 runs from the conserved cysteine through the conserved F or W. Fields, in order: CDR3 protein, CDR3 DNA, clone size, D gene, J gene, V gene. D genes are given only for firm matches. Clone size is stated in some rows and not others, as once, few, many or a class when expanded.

CDR3aa: CASSLGQGSNNYGYTF; CDR3nt: TGTGCCAGCAGCTTAGGACAGGGATCCAATAACTATGGCTACACCTTC; abundance: few; d_gene: TRBD1; j_gene: TRBJ1-2; v_gene: TRBV3-1
CDR3aa: CANARGTSGRPRFTGELFF; CDR3nt: TGTGCCAACGCCAGGGGTACTAGCGGGAGGCCAAGATTCACCGGGGAGCTGTTTTTT; abundance: many; d_gene: TRBD2; j_gene: TRBJ2-2; v_gene: TRBV7-2
CDR3aa: CSAAGAAGSNSFHSSYNEQFF; CDR3nt: TGCAGTGCTGCAGGGGCGGCGGGGTCTAACTCTTTTCATAGCTCCTACAATGAGCAGTTCTTC; abundance: .; d_gene: .; j_gene: TRBJ2-1; v_gene: TRBV20-1
CDR3aa: CASSFSAGGSDTQYF; CDR3nt: TGTGCCAGCAGTTTTTCTGCGGGAGGGTCTGATACGCAGTATTTT; abundance: .; d_gene: TRBD2; j_gene: TRBJ2-3; v_gene: TRBV27
CDR3aa: CASSLEASLQEGEKLFF; CDR3nt: TGTGCCAGCAGCTTGGAAGCTAGCCTACAGGAAGGTGAAAAACTGTTTTTT; abundance: .; d_gene: .; j_gene: TRBJ1-4; v_gene: TRBV5-4
CDR3aa: CAISGPVAYTF; CDR3nt: TGTGCCATCAGTGGGCCCGTCGCCTACACCTTC; abundance: .; d_gene: .; j_gene: TRBJ1-2; v_gene: TRBV10-3
CDR3aa: CSVKRQGPSGANVLTF; CDR3nt: TGCAGCGTTAAGAGGCAGGGACCCTCTGGGGCCAACGTCCTGACTTTC; abundance: few; d_gene: .; j_gene: TRBJ2-6; v_gene: TRBV29-1
CDR3aa: CASSRGRDSYNYGYTF; CDR3nt: TGTGCCAGCAGCCGGGGCCGGGACAGCTATAACTATGGCTACACCTTC; abundance: .; d_gene: TRBD1; j_gene: TRBJ1-2; v_gene: TRBV5-5
CDR3aa: CASMRQGLGTEAFF; CDR3nt: TGTGCCAGCATGAGACAGGGGCTAGGCACTGAAGCTTTCTTT; abundance: many; d_gene: TRBD1; j_gene: TRBJ1-1; v_gene: TRBV7-9
CDR3aa: CASSYRASGEKLFF; CDR3nt: TGTGCCAGCAGCTACCGGGCCTCAGGTGAAAAACTGTTTTTT; abundance: .; d_gene: .; j_gene: TRBJ1-4; v_gene: TRBV5-6
CDR3aa: CASSRDRATEAFF; CDR3nt: TGTGCCAGCAGTCGAGACAGGGCCACTGAAGCTTTCTTT; abundance: many; d_gene: TRBD1; j_gene: TRBJ1-1; v_gene: TRBV6-1
CDR3aa: CASSYELAGGYNEQFF; CDR3nt: TGTGCCAGCAGTTACGAACTAGCGGGAGGTTACAATGAGCAGTTCTTC; abundance: few; d_gene: TRBD2; j_gene: TRBJ2-1; v_gene: TRBV6-9
CDR3aa: CASSNRQGLGNTIYF; CDR3nt: TGTGCCAGCAGTAACCGACAGGGACTAGGAAACACCATATATTTT; abundance: many; d_gene: TRBD1; j_gene: TRBJ1-3; v_gene: TRBV28
CDR3aa: CASSLFPSLDEQFF; CDR3nt: TGTGCCAGCAGCTTATTCCCCAGCTTGGATGAGCAGTTCTTC; abundance: many; d_gene: .; j_gene: TRBJ2-1; v_gene: TRBV11-2
CDR3aa: CASSSGTDDQPQHF; CDR3nt: TGTGCCAGCTCATCAGGGACGGATGATCAGCCCCAGCATTTT; abundance: many; d_gene: .; j_gene: TRBJ1-5; v_gene: TRBV18
CDR3aa: CASSLAGRERAQFRSSGANVLTF; CDR3nt: TGTGCCAGCAGCTTAGCGGGTAGGGAAAGGGCCCAGTTTCGAAGCTCTGGGGCCAACGTCCTGACTTTC; abundance: .; d_gene: .; j_gene: TRBJ2-6; v_gene: TRBV11-1
CDR3aa: CASSFRGSTGELFF; CDR3nt: TGTGCCAGCAGTTTCCGGGGGAGCACCGGGGAGCTGTTTTTT; abundance: .; d_gene: .; j_gene: TRBJ2-2; v_gene: TRBV27
CDR3aa: CASSYGLAGGLAHEQFF; CDR3nt: TGTGCCAGCAGTTACGGACTAGCGGGAGGGCTTGCTCATGAGCAGTTCTTC; abundance: many; d_gene: TRBD2; j_gene: TRBJ2-1; v_gene: TRBV27
CDR3aa: CASSLVFASSTDTQYF; CDR3nt: TGTGCCAGCAGTTTAGTATTTGCGTCTAGCACAGATACGCAGTATTTT; abundance: few; d_gene: .; j_gene: TRBJ2-3; v_gene: TRBV12-3/TRBV12-4